The rows below give T cell receptor beta chains drawn from one sample of a study of vaccination and CD4 T cells after COVID-19. TCRdb called the PCR reads again in MiXCR, with one record for every CDR3 protein. The table has about 22,000 distinct CDR3 sequences, around 37% seen once. Their recognized antigens are unknown. The specimen was CD4+ T cells from blood, cultured in vitro, collected about 7 months after SARS-CoV-2 vaccination. Source of these receptors: a human donor who had recovered from COVID-19. Both conserved end residues are part of each CDR3. The D gene is left open where the match is weak. The listing skips clone size in some rows; elsewhere it reads once, few, many or a size class.

j_call: TRBJ2-6
v_call: TRBV7-3
clone_size: NA
d_call: NA
cdr3_aa: CASSLTGTAGANVLTF
cdr3_nt: TGTGCCAGCAGCTTGACCGGGACTGCCGGGGCCAACGTCCTGACTTTC

j_call: TRBJ2-1
v_call: TRBV7-9
clone_size: NA
d_call: TRBD1
cdr3_aa: CASSPGQGAVVYNEQFF
cdr3_nt: TGTGCCAGCAGCCCTGGACAGGGGGCGGTAGTCTACAATGAGCAGTTCTTC

j_call: TRBJ2-1
v_call: TRBV20-1
clone_size: NA
d_call: NA
cdr3_aa: CSASLTSLGTREQFF
cdr3_nt: TGCAGTGCTAGCCTGACTAGTCTCGGAACAAGGGAGCAGTTCTTC

j_call: TRBJ1-1
v_call: TRBV20-1
clone_size: NA
d_call: NA
cdr3_aa: CSARFQDTEAFF
cdr3_nt: TGCAGTGCTAGGTTCCAGGACACTGAAGCTTTCTTT

j_call: TRBJ2-7
v_call: TRBV18
clone_size: NA
d_call: NA
cdr3_aa: CASSPVHYEQYF
cdr3_nt: TGTGCCAGCTCACCAGTGCACTACGAGCAGTACTTC

j_call: TRBJ2-1
v_call: TRBV6-1
clone_size: NA
d_call: NA
cdr3_aa: CASSDSWREATYNEQFF
cdr3_nt: TGTGCCAGCAGTGACAGTTGGCGGGAAGCGACGTACAATGAGCAGTTCTTC

j_call: TRBJ2-5
v_call: TRBV6-1
clone_size: few
d_call: TRBD2
cdr3_aa: CASSERGTKETQYF
cdr3_nt: TGTGCCAGCAGCGAGCGGGGGACTAAGGAGACCCAGTACTTC

j_call: TRBJ2-5
v_call: TRBV15
clone_size: NA
d_call: NA
cdr3_aa: CATSRSIAEFQETQYF
cdr3_nt: TGTGCCACCAGCAGATCAATAGCGGAGTTTCAAGAGACCCAGTACTTC

j_call: TRBJ1-2
v_call: TRBV7-2
clone_size: few
d_call: NA
cdr3_aa: CASSPSQGGYGYTF
cdr3_nt: TGTGCCAGCAGCCCGTCACAGGGTGGCTATGGCTACACCTTC

j_call: TRBJ2-1
v_call: TRBV20-1
clone_size: NA
d_call: NA
cdr3_aa: CSARLGAGLLRNEQFF
cdr3_nt: TGCAGTGCTAGGCTCGGTGCGGGTCTCTTGAGGAATGAGCAGTTCTTC

j_call: TRBJ2-7
v_call: TRBV15
clone_size: NA
d_call: TRBD2
cdr3_aa: CATSRRPRDGGGYEQYF
cdr3_nt: TGTGCCACCAGCAGACGTCCGAGAGATGGGGGGGGCTACGAGCAGTACTTC

j_call: TRBJ2-7
v_call: TRBV20-1
clone_size: few
d_call: NA
cdr3_aa: CSAGTSHSYEQYF
cdr3_nt: TGCAGTGCTGGAACTAGTCACTCCTACGAGCAGTACTTC

j_call: TRBJ2-5
v_call: TRBV20-1
clone_size: few
d_call: NA
cdr3_aa: CSARDYSETQYF
cdr3_nt: TGCAGTGCTAGAGATTACAGTGAAACCCAGTACTTC

j_call: TRBJ2-6
v_call: TRBV20-1
clone_size: NA
d_call: TRBD1
cdr3_aa: CSASGQGSGANVLTF
cdr3_nt: TGCAGTGCTAGTGGACAGGGAAGCGGGGCCAACGTCCTGACTTTC

j_call: TRBJ1-2
v_call: TRBV7-9
clone_size: few
d_call: NA
cdr3_aa: CASSGENYGYTF
cdr3_nt: TGTGCCAGCAGCGGGGAAAACTATGGCTACACCTTC

j_call: TRBJ2-7
v_call: TRBV28
clone_size: NA
d_call: NA
cdr3_aa: CASSLSLAQYEQYF
cdr3_nt: TGTGCCAGCAGTTTGTCACTAGCCCAGTACGAGCAGTACTTC

j_call: TRBJ2-1
v_call: TRBV20-1
clone_size: NA
d_call: NA
cdr3_aa: CSATQGREQFF
cdr3_nt: TGCAGTGCAACACAGGGTAGGGAGCAGTTCTTC

j_call: TRBJ2-3
v_call: TRBV10-3
clone_size: NA
d_call: TRBD2
cdr3_aa: CAIRDTSGSTDTQYF
cdr3_nt: TGTGCCATCAGGGATACTAGCGGGAGTACAGATACGCAGTATTTT

j_call: TRBJ2-5
v_call: TRBV6-2/TRBV6-3
clone_size: few
d_call: TRBD2
cdr3_aa: CASKRTSGTTVTQYF
cdr3_nt: TGTGCCAGCAAACGGACTAGCGGGACCACAGTGACCCAGTACTTC

j_call: TRBJ1-5
v_call: TRBV28
clone_size: NA
d_call: NA
cdr3_aa: CASSLGGGNQPQHF
cdr3_nt: TGTGCCAGCAGTTTAGGAGGGGGGAATCAGCCCCAGCATTTT

j_call: TRBJ1-2
v_call: TRBV20-1
clone_size: NA
d_call: NA
cdr3_aa: CSASSGVSRVYGYTF
cdr3_nt: TGCAGTGCTAGCTCAGGGGTATCGAGGGTCTATGGCTACACCTTC

j_call: TRBJ2-3
v_call: TRBV20-1
clone_size: NA
d_call: NA
cdr3_aa: CSASPFTDTQYF
cdr3_nt: TGCAGTGCTAGCCCATTTACAGATACGCAGTATTTT

j_call: TRBJ1-2
v_call: TRBV28
clone_size: few
d_call: TRBD1
cdr3_aa: CASRPPGQGNYGYTF
cdr3_nt: TGTGCCAGCAGGCCCCCGGGACAGGGAAACTATGGCTACACCTTC

j_call: TRBJ2-5
v_call: TRBV15
clone_size: NA
d_call: TRBD1
cdr3_aa: CATSTSGTGQETQYF
cdr3_nt: TGTGCCACCAGCACTTCCGGGACAGGGCAAGAGACCCAGTACTTC

j_call: TRBJ2-1
v_call: TRBV20-1
clone_size: few
d_call: NA
cdr3_aa: CSAPGLAHDNEQFF
cdr3_nt: TGCAGTGCCCCCGGGCTAGCGCATGACAATGAGCAGTTCTTC

j_call: TRBJ2-1
v_call: TRBV28
clone_size: NA
d_call: TRBD2
cdr3_aa: CASRREEVEQFF
cdr3_nt: TGTGCCAGCAGACGGGAGGAAGTTGAGCAGTTCTTC

j_call: TRBJ2-7
v_call: TRBV6-1
clone_size: NA
d_call: TRBD1
cdr3_aa: CASTPGQASSYEQYF
cdr3_nt: TGTGCCAGCACCCCGGGACAGGCGAGCTCCTACGAGCAGTACTTC

j_call: TRBJ2-7
v_call: TRBV20-1
clone_size: few
d_call: NA
cdr3_aa: CSARDEGRNPQYF
cdr3_nt: TGCAGTGCTAGAGATGAAGGGAGGAATCCGCAGTACTTC

j_call: TRBJ2-7
v_call: TRBV21-1
clone_size: few
d_call: NA
cdr3_aa: CASSNWAGGYEQYF
cdr3_nt: TGTGCCAGCAGCAACTGGGCGGGAGGCTACGAGCAGTACTTC

j_call: TRBJ2-7
v_call: TRBV20-1
clone_size: once
d_call: NA
cdr3_aa: CSGGAGGAYEQYF
cdr3_nt: TGCAGTGGAGGGGCTGGCGGGGCCTACGAGCAGTACTTC

j_call: TRBJ2-5
v_call: TRBV20-1
clone_size: medium-sized
d_call: NA
cdr3_aa: CSARGAQETQYF
cdr3_nt: TGCAGTGCTAGGGGGGCCCAAGAGACCCAGTACTTC

j_call: TRBJ2-1
v_call: TRBV7-2
clone_size: medium-sized
d_call: NA
cdr3_aa: CASSFLDRGKFF
cdr3_nt: TGTGCCAGCAGCTTTTTAGACCGCGGAAAGTTCTTC

j_call: TRBJ2-1
v_call: TRBV20-1
clone_size: few
d_call: TRBD2
cdr3_aa: CSARVASGSRSYNEQFF
cdr3_nt: TGCAGTGCTAGAGTCGCTAGCGGGAGCCGATCCTACAATGAGCAGTTCTTC

j_call: TRBJ1-2
v_call: TRBV20-1
clone_size: NA
d_call: NA
cdr3_aa: CSARGRRNYGYTF
cdr3_nt: TGCAGTGCTAGAGGCAGGAGGAACTATGGCTACACCTTC

j_call: TRBJ1-5
v_call: TRBV20-1
clone_size: NA
d_call: TRBD1
cdr3_aa: CSAYNSDRQGGQPQHF
cdr3_nt: TGCAGTGCTTACAACTCGGACCGCCAGGGGGGTCAGCCCCAGCATTTT

j_call: TRBJ2-7
v_call: TRBV28
clone_size: NA
d_call: TRBD2
cdr3_aa: CASSPFLAGRPREQYF
cdr3_nt: TGTGCCAGCAGTCCGTTTCTAGCGGGCCGACCCCGCGAGCAGTACTTC

j_call: TRBJ2-5
v_call: TRBV20-1
clone_size: NA
d_call: TRBD2
cdr3_aa: CSAPAGLAGSMYQETQYF
cdr3_nt: TGCAGTGCCCCCGCCGGCTTAGCGGGCTCTATGTACCAAGAGACCCAGTACTTC

j_call: TRBJ2-1
v_call: TRBV24-1
clone_size: NA
d_call: NA
cdr3_aa: CATSDKAGSSYNEQFF
cdr3_nt: TGTGCCACCAGTGATAAGGCGGGGAGCTCCTACAATGAGCAGTTCTTC

j_call: TRBJ1-2
v_call: TRBV20-1
clone_size: NA
d_call: NA
cdr3_aa: CSARVKTVGAGGGYTF
cdr3_nt: TGCAGTGCTAGAGTAAAGACAGTCGGGGCGGGGGGCGGCTACACCTTC

j_call: TRBJ2-7
v_call: TRBV7-3
clone_size: NA
d_call: NA
cdr3_aa: CASYEQYF
cdr3_nt: TGTGCCAGTTACGAGCAGTACTTC

j_call: TRBJ1-5
v_call: TRBV10-3
clone_size: few
d_call: NA
cdr3_aa: CAISESGRVEPQHF
cdr3_nt: TGTGCCATCAGTGAGTCGGGGAGGGTGGAGCCCCAGCATTTT

j_call: TRBJ2-1
v_call: TRBV29-1
clone_size: NA
d_call: TRBD2
cdr3_aa: CSVDRTSGRHNEQFF
cdr3_nt: TGCAGCGTTGACCGAACTAGCGGGAGGCATAATGAGCAGTTCTTC

j_call: TRBJ2-5
v_call: TRBV20-1
clone_size: NA
d_call: TRBD2
cdr3_aa: CSAGLAGKETQYF
cdr3_nt: TGCAGTGCTGGACTAGCGGGGAAAGAGACCCAGTACTTC

j_call: TRBJ2-3
v_call: TRBV7-3
clone_size: few
d_call: NA
cdr3_aa: CASSLLDGRTDTQYF
cdr3_nt: TGTGCCAGCAGCTTACTTGACGGGCGCACAGATACGCAGTATTTT

j_call: TRBJ2-7
v_call: TRBV5-5
clone_size: NA
d_call: NA
cdr3_aa: CASSTYTGPLGEQYF
cdr3_nt: TGTGCCAGCAGTACCTACACAGGTCCCTTGGGCGAGCAGTACTTC

j_call: TRBJ2-7
v_call: TRBV6-2/TRBV6-3
clone_size: few
d_call: NA
cdr3_aa: CASSYLGVKQYF
cdr3_nt: TGTGCCAGCAGTTACTTGGGGGTTAAGCAGTACTTC

j_call: TRBJ2-5
v_call: TRBV6-2/TRBV6-3
clone_size: few
d_call: TRBD2
cdr3_aa: CASSYRGGPQETQYF
cdr3_nt: TGTGCCAGCAGTTACCGCGGGGGGCCACAAGAGACCCAGTACTTC

j_call: TRBJ2-2
v_call: TRBV27
clone_size: few
d_call: NA
cdr3_aa: CASSLTLRVTGELFF
cdr3_nt: TGTGCCAGCAGTTTAACACTAAGGGTCACCGGGGAGCTGTTTTTT

j_call: TRBJ2-5
v_call: TRBV10-3
clone_size: NA
d_call: TRBD2
cdr3_aa: CAISESGAGEETQYF
cdr3_nt: TGTGCCATCAGTGAGTCTGGGGCGGGAGAAGAGACCCAGTACTTC